The 7 T cell receptor beta chains below all came from one sample that was sequenced in a study of cytomegalovirus exposure and HLA in healthy donors. PCR was performed using 60 Vbeta and 13 Jbeta primers. Clones were read by immunoSEQ multiplex PCR, and TCRdb kept only the in-frame ones, dropping some. The table has about 160,000 clones, around 77% seen once. The specimen was PBMCs. These receptors originate from a man aged 40-50 years in good health and CMV-seronegative.

The CDR3, as DNA: TGTGCCAGCAGCCCTGGGACAGTCTCTGGAAACACCATATATTTT. Its translation is CASSPGTVSGNTIYF. The rearrangement links TRBV16 to TRBJ1-3, with TRBD1 matching over 7 bases. The CDR3 extends over 15 amino acids. J lost 0 bases, V lost 4 bases, and 3 bases had no gene match. Germline CDR1 and CDR2: KGHSY and FQNENV.

The V and J genes are TRBV5-6 and TRBJ1-1, with 7 bases identical to TRBD1. Germline V gene lookup returns CDR1 SGHDT and CDR2 YYEEEE. The CDR3 contains 14 residues. J lost 2 bases, V lost 7 bases, and 8 bases had no gene match. The CDR3 DNA reads TGTGCCAGCGGCCCCGGGACAGTTAACACTGAAGCTTTCTTT. Protein sequence: CASGPGTVNTEAFF.

V and J are TRBV11-3 and TRBJ2-5, with 8 bases aligning to TRBD1. J was trimmed by 3 bases and V by 5 bases; bases with no gene match: 8. This CDR3 region has 15 residues. Germline loops: CDR1 SGHNT, CDR2 YENEEA. In DNA form, the CDR3 reads TGTGCCAGCAGCCCCAGGGGGCAGGGGGAAGAGACCCAGTACTTC. This translates into CASSPRGQGEETQYF.

This clone was recorded only once. The chain has TRBV2 and TRBJ1-6, with TRBD1 as a possible D gene (5 bases). The germline V gene has CDR1 SNHLY and CDR2 FYNNEI. The V and J ends lost 6 bases and 0 bases respectively, with 12 bases between them. There are 16 residues in the CDR3. As DNA, the CDR3 is TGTGCCAGCAGGCCAGGGACTAGCTCCTATAATTCACCCCTCCACTTT. Translating gives CASRPGTSSYNSPLHF.

This clone has a handful of counts. The chain combines TRBV7-9 with TRBJ2-6; TRBD1 agrees at 10 bases. CDR1 and CDR2 from the germline V gene are SEHNR and FQNEAQ (reference sequence). The CDR3 has 17 residues. V shed 7 bases, J shed 0 bases, and the junction held 6 bases outside the gene matches. The CDR3: CASTKGTGASGANVLTF. Here the CDR3 DNA reads TGTGCCAGCACCAAGGGGACAGGGGCCTCTGGGGCCAACGTCCTGACTTTC.

The chain joins TRBV28 to TRBJ2-5; 10 nucleotides agree with TRBD2. CDR1 is MDHEN and CDR2 is SYDVKM in the germline V gene. The V gene end was trimmed by 7 bases and the J gene end by 1 base; junction bases not matched to a gene: 3. CDR3 length: 14 residues. The CDR3 coding sequence is TGTGCCAGCACTCCTAGCGGGAGCCAAGAGACCCAGTACTTC. Protein sequence: CASTPSGSQETQYF.

This chain uses TRBV27 with TRBJ2-1; 7 bases map to TRBD1. Trimming at V came to 3 bases and at J to 0 bases, leaving 2 bases not matched to a gene. Germline lookup yields CDR1 MNHEY and CDR2 SMNVEV (reference sequence). This CDR3 is built from 15 residues. The CDR3 nucleotides read TGTGCCAGCAGTTTTAGGGACAGCTCCTACAATGAGCAGTTCTTC. It codes for CASSFRDSSYNEQFF.